Below are 28 T cell receptor beta chains sequenced from a single sample in a study of blood T cells in healthy people across ages (dated by TCRdb to about 2015). Library method: 5' RACE. Sequencing was performed on an Illumina HiSeq 2500. The second PCR ran for about 7 to 11 cycles and used a J-beta primer mix along with a sample-barcoded 5' primer. The raw public reads went through TCRdb reprocessing: fastp at Q25, MiXCR clone calling, in-frame beta chains kept. Every distinct CDR3 protein forms one entry, paired with its most common genes and DNA. A total of some 710,000 distinct CDR3 sequences appear in this sample, around 50% of them only once. 15% to 20% of the sample goes to the ten largest clones. The sample consisted of blood. The receptors here all came from a man older than 75 in good health.

This chain links TRBV7-9 with TRBJ1-2; no clear D. Trimming took 1 base from V and 6 from J, leaving 9 bases between them. CDR1 and CDR2 (germline): SEHNR, FQNEAQ (reference sequence). CDR3 length equals 13 residues. CDR3 coding DNA: TGTGCCAGCAGCTTAGATCATCTGGATGGCTACACCTTC. Residues: CASSLDHLDGYTF.

This rearrangement joins TRBV9 to TRBJ2-3; TRBD2 aligns across 8 bases. The CDR3 consists of 16 residues. After removal of 2 bases from V and 0 bases from J, the junction contained 5 bases not matched to a gene. The germline V gene encodes CDR1 SGDLS and CDR2 YYNGEE. For the CDR3, the DNA is TGTGCCAGCAGCGTCGTCCCTAGCGGGAGCACAGATACGCAGTATTTT. Translating it yields CASSVVPSGSTDTQYF.

V gene TRBV21-1 combines with J gene TRBJ2-7; the D call TRBD2 from the table was never checked on the DNA. TRBV21-1 is designated a pseudogene. The CDR3 spans 14 residues. Here the CDR3 DNA reads TGTGCCAGCAGCCCCTTCGGAAGGGAATACGAGCAGTACTTC. Amino acid sequence: CASSPFGREYEQYF.

This chain joins TRBV14 and TRBJ2-7; D is possibly TRBD1 (5 bases). V was clipped by 5 bases and J by 3 bases, with 14 bases between them. Germline CDR1 and CDR2: SGHDN and FVKESK. The CDR3 length is 14 residues. The CDR3 is CASSSPDKIYEQYF. CDR3 DNA: TGTGCCAGCAGCTCGCCGGACAAGATCTACGAGCAGTACTTC.

This sequence joins TRBV12-3 or TRBV12-4 and TRBJ2-1; the D call may be TRBD1 or TRBD2 (5 bases each). CDR3 length: 14 amino acids. V lost 3 bases, J lost 12 bases, and 18 bases lay in between. CDR3 DNA sequence: TGTGCCAGCAGTTTGGGACGGTCCCCAGATACGCAGTTCTTC. Translation: CASSLGRSPDTQFF.

The J gene is TRBJ1-1, the V gene TRBV7-9; D perhaps matches TRBD1 (5 bases). Germline V CDR1 and CDR2: SEHNR, FQNEAQ (reference sequence). V was pared by 4 bases and J by 7 bases, with 10 bases between. The CDR3 runs to 12 residues. The CDR3 region has the DNA TGTGCCAGCAGCTCCCAGGGCGGTGAAGCTTTCTTT. Protein product: CASSSQGGEAFF. Full variable domain (remainder filled in from reference TRBV7-9 and TRBJ1-1): DTGVSQNPRHKITKRGQNVTFRCDPISEHNRLYWYRQTLGQGPEFLTYFQNEAQLEKSRLLSDRFSAERPKGSFSTLEIQRTEQGDSAMYLCASSSQGGEAFFGQGTRLTVV.

The chain links TRBV4-3 to TRBJ2-1; D tentatively reads TRBD1 or TRBD2 (5 bases each). The V end was cut by 2 bases, the J end by 10 bases, with 21 bases between. The CDR3 extends over 16 amino acids. Germline CDR1 and CDR2: LGHNA and YSLEER. The CDR3 here is CASSQRVGDGVGEQFF. The CDR3 region has the DNA TGCGCCAGCAGCCAACGGGTAGGGGACGGGGTTGGGGAGCAGTTCTTC.

The chain joins TRBV7-2 to TRBJ2-1, with 8 bases matching TRBD2. Germline V gives CDR1 SGHTA, CDR2 FQGNSA. V lost 1 base to trimming and J lost 6 bases; unmatched junction nucleotides: 5. The CDR3 contains 15 residues. The CDR3 sequence: CASSLDRTSTNEQFF. The CDR3 nucleotides read TGTGCCAGCAGCTTAGACCGGACTAGCACCAATGAGCAGTTCTTC.

The sample holds a few counts of this clonotype. One base away lies a much larger clone, so this may be a sequencing read error. V is TRBV20-1 and J is TRBJ2-1; 8 nucleotides match TRBD1. The CDR3 has 15 amino acids. The germline gives CDR1 DFQATT, CDR2 SNEGSKA (reference sequence). CDR3 bases: TGCGGTGCTAGGGGAGACAGGGGCGGCTACAATGAGCAGTTCTTC. This translates into CGARGDRGGYNEQFF.

A single count supports this clonotype. The germline gene is not matched at one end of the junction; a read error may be the cause. The V gene is TRBV12-3 or TRBV12-4, the J gene TRBJ2-7, with D perhaps TRBD1 (5 bases). The CDR3 spans 13 residues. DNA of the CDR3: TGTGCCAACAGTCTACGTCAGGGTGGTGAGCAGTACTTC. The encoded protein is CANSLRQGGEQYF.

This clonotype was counted many times. The chain links TRBV28 to TRBJ2-7; D is perhaps TRBD1 or TRBD2 (5 bases each). The CDR3 loop spans 13 amino acids. Trimming pared 7 bases from V and 0 bases from J, leaving 10 bases between. Germline CDR1 MDHEN, CDR2 SYDVKM. The CDR3 is CASTIGTSYEQYF. DNA of the CDR3: TGTGCCAGCACAATCGGGACCTCCTACGAGCAGTACTTC.

This sequence joins TRBV20-1 and TRBJ2-1, with 9 bases aligning to TRBD2. There are 16 residues in the CDR3. CDR1 is DFQATT and CDR2 is SNEGSKA in the germline V gene (reference sequence). The J segment lost 6 bases and the V segment lost 5 bases, leaving 14 bases of the junction unmatched. DNA for the CDR3: TGCAGTGCTCCCTTGACTAGCGGCCTTTTTGGCAATGAGCAGTTCTTC. Its protein product is CSAPLTSGLFGNEQFF.

The chain links TRBV29-1 to TRBJ2-5, with 13 bases identical to TRBD2. CDR3 size: 16 residues. V lost 4 bases and J lost 2; bases outside the gene matches: 7. The V gene's germline CDR1 is SQVTM and CDR2 ANQGSEA. The CDR3: CSVGGGLAGVQETQYF. CDR3 coding DNA: TGCAGCGTTGGGGGAGGACTAGCGGGAGTACAAGAGACCCAGTACTTC.

As for this clonotype: It may be a read error: a sequence one base away is much more abundant. CDR3 in amino acids: CASSAWGRAGNNEQFF. Here the CDR3 DNA reads TGTGCCAGCAGTGCGTGGGGACGAGCGGGTAACAATGAGCAGTTCTTC. The chain recombines TRBV28 with TRBJ2-1; D is perhaps TRBD2 (6 bases). With 5 bases removed from V and 5 bases from J, the gap between germline ends came to 19 bases. The CDR3 is 16 amino acids. Germline V gene lookup returns CDR1 MDHEN and CDR2 SYDVKM.

This clonotype showed up just a few times. CDR3 bases: TGTGCCAGCAGTGAGGTGAATCAGCCCCAGCATTTT. Translation: CASSEVNQPQHF. The chain uses TRBV2 and TRBJ1-5; no firm D call. Germline CDR1 reads SNHLY; CDR2 reads FYNNEI. CDR3 length: 12 residues. V was cut by 3 bases and J by 4 bases, with 4 bases left in between.

This chain joins TRBV25-1 and TRBJ1-4; unclear D gene. V lost 3 bases, J lost 8 bases, and 19 bases lay in between. Germline CDR1 reads MGHDK; CDR2 reads SYGVNS. The CDR3 extends over 16 amino acids. The DNA of the CDR3 is TGTGCCAGCAGTGAGACTTCAGCAATAGTCGCGGAAAAACTGTTTTTT. Encoded protein: CASSETSAIVAEKLFF.

V gene TRBV29-1 combines with J gene TRBJ2-6; no clear D gene. From germline, CDR1 is SQVTM and CDR2 ANQGSEA. This CDR3 contains 12 residues. The germline V and J ends were trimmed by 4 bases and 2 bases, with 3 bases remaining between them. Written as DNA, the CDR3 is TGCAGCGTTGTGACTGGGGCCAACGTCCTGACTTTC. Protein product: CSVVTGANVLTF.

This clonotype appeared a few times. The chain is built from TRBV24-1 and TRBJ2-1; 11 bases are a match to TRBD1. The CDR3 extends over 15 amino acids. J was trimmed by 7 bases and V by 3 bases; bases with no gene match: 4. CDR1 and CDR2 from the germline V gene are KGHDR and SFDVKD. The CDR3 region is CATSDRDRGTNEQFF. The CDR3, as DNA: TGTGCCACCAGTGATAGGGACAGGGGGACGAATGAGCAGTTCTTC.

There are many counts of this clonotype. The chain is built from TRBV7-2 and TRBJ2-7; 12 bases map to TRBD2. This CDR3 region has 14 residues. The junction had 5 bases not matched to a gene; V was cut back by 5 bases and J by 6 bases. Germline lookup yields CDR1 SGHTA and CDR2 FQGNSA. In nucleotides, the CDR3 is TGTGCCAGCAGCCGGACTAGCGGGACAAGCGAGCAGTACTTC. Its translation: CASSRTSGTSEQYF.

This clonotype turned up a few times. The V call is TRBV11-2, the J call TRBJ1-6; TRBD1 aligns across 8 bases. CDR1 is SGHAT, CDR2 FQNNGV, per germline. This CDR3 region has 16 residues. Trimming at V came to 1 base and at J to 7 bases, leaving 6 bases not matched to a gene. CDR3 in DNA: TGTGCCAGCAGCTTAGGGACGGGGGACAGGAATTCACCCCTCCACTTT. Amino acid sequence: CASSLGTGDRNSPLHF.

This clonotype was counted at least ten times. The rearrangement links TRBV27 to TRBJ2-1, with D possibly TRBD1 on 5 matching bases. Germline CDR1 is MNHEY and CDR2 is SMNVEV (reference sequence). The CDR3 consists of 14 residues. V was trimmed by 7 bases and J by 0 bases, leaving 10 bases between them. The CDR3 coding sequence is TGTGCCAGCAAAGGGGCGGACTCCTACAATGAGCAGTTCTTC. This sequence encodes CASKGADSYNEQFF.

This clonotype was observed a handful of times. The rearrangement joins TRBV2 to TRBJ1-2; D gene unclear. The ends were cut back, 10 bases at V and 1 base at J, with 7 bases in the middle. The CDR3 has 11 amino acids. Germline V gene lookup returns CDR1 SNHLY and CDR2 FYNNEI. In nucleotides, the CDR3 is TGTGCCATATCTTTTAACTATGGCTACACCTTC. It specifies CAISFNYGYTF. Full variable domain (remainder filled in from reference TRBV2 and TRBJ1-2): EPEVTQTPSHQVTQMGQEVILRCVPISNHLYFYWYRQILGQKVEFLVSFYNNEISEKSEIFDDQFSVERPDGSNFTLKIRSTKLEDSAMYFCAISFNYGYTFGSGTRLTVV.

The J gene is TRBJ2-5, the V gene TRBV3-1; the D is unclear. CDR1 and CDR2 from the germline V gene are LGHDT and YNNKEL (reference sequence). The V end was cut by 1 base, the J end by 9 bases, with 9 bases between. The CDR3 consists of 12 residues. The DNA for the CDR3 is TGTGCCAGCAGCCAAGCAGGCCAGGCCCAGTACTTC. Its translation is CASSQAGQAQYF.

This chain links TRBV12-3 or TRBV12-4 with TRBJ2-1; 12 bases line up with TRBD2. This CDR3 spans 15 amino acids. Trimming removed 5 bases from V and 6 bases from J; junction bases left unmatched: 5. This CDR3 is CASSRTSGIGNEQFF. Written as DNA, the CDR3 is TGTGCCAGCAGTCGGACTAGCGGGATCGGCAATGAGCAGTTCTTC.

This clonotype was seen more than once but under ten times. V and J are TRBV7-3 and TRBJ1-1, with no clear D. The V and J ends lost 3 bases and 5 bases respectively, with 10 bases between them. The CDR3 spans 13 residues. In germline, CDR1 is SGHTA, CDR2 FQGTGA. CDR3 DNA sequence: TGTGCCAGCAGCTTCAAGGCGCATACTGAAGCTTTCTTT. This translates into CASSFKAHTEAFF.

This clonotype was seen only a few times. The V call is TRBV12-3 or TRBV12-4, the J call TRBJ2-1, with 10 bases fitting TRBD2. The V segment lost 7 bases and the J segment 4 bases; nucleotides outside the gene matches: 10. This CDR3 comprises 16 residues. As DNA, the CDR3 is TGTGCCAGCACCCTAGGGGCTAGCGGGGGATACAATGAGCAGTTCTTC. It is translated as CASTLGASGGYNEQFF.

This clonotype was recorded many times. The chain recombines TRBV12-3 or TRBV12-4 with TRBJ2-1, with 8 bases matching TRBD1. The CDR3 loop spans 13 amino acids. Germline trimming cut 6 bases from V and 5 bases from J; bases unmatched to any gene: 3. The CDR3 bases are TGTGCCAGCAGCCGGGACAGGCACAATGAGCAGTTCTTC. Protein: CASSRDRHNEQFF.

This clonotype turned up a few times. The genes are TRBV20-1 and TRBJ2-1; TRBD2 matches at 7 bases. The germline V gene has CDR1 DFQATT and CDR2 SNEGSKA (reference sequence). The CDR3 runs 15 residues. J gave up 4 bases and V 3 bases, and 9 bases lay outside the gene matches. The CDR3 sequence: CSASPGLAEYNEQFF. The CDR3 region has the DNA TGCAGTGCTAGTCCAGGGCTAGCGGAGTACAATGAGCAGTTCTTC.